The 22 T cell receptor beta chains presented below share a single source sample, sequenced in a study of blood T cells in healthy people across ages. The second PCR ran about 6 to 12 cycles with a sample-barcoded 5' primer and J-beta primers. TCRdb fed the 5' RACE reads into MiXCR, producing one record per CDR3 protein. The sample includes about 930,000 distinct CDR3 sequences, 25% to 35% of them seen just once. These data also featured in a second study, about T cells of mothers and their children.

What was sequenced was blood. Source of these receptors: a woman aged 40 to 50 in good health.

The chain joins TRBV5-1 to TRBJ2-6; no clear D gene. With 7 bases removed from V and 0 bases from J, the gap between germline ends came to 11 bases. Germline V gives CDR1 SGHRS, CDR2 YFSETQ. This CDR3 is 15 amino acids long. The chain's CDR3 is CASQTVSSGANVLTF. DNA for the CDR3: TGCGCCAGCCAGACTGTATCCTCTGGGGCCAACGTCCTGACTTTC.

V gene TRBV10-3 combines with J gene TRBJ2-3; D is possibly TRBD1 or TRBD2 (5 bases each). V dropped 2 bases and J dropped 7 bases, with 13 bases sitting between them. The CDR3 has 14 residues. In germline, CDR1 is ENHRY, CDR2 SYGVKD. The chain's CDR3 is CAISEPRGSHTQYF. CDR3 in DNA: TGTGCCATCAGTGAGCCGAGGGGTTCCCATACGCAGTATTTT.

V is TRBV6-6 and J is TRBJ1-2, with D tentatively TRBD1 (6 bases). The germline gives CDR1 MNHNY, CDR2 SVGAGI (reference sequence). The V end lost 5 bases, the J end lost 8 bases, and 18 bases lay between the germline ends. This CDR3 has 14 amino acids. The CDR3 is CASSTLDRRMGYTF. Here the CDR3 DNA reads TGTGCCAGCAGTACCCTAGACAGGCGGATGGGCTACACCTTC.

The J gene is TRBJ2-3, the V gene TRBV11-2; tentatively, D is TRBD2 (5 bases). With 4 bases removed from V and 0 bases from J, the gap between germline ends came to 11 bases. CDR1 and CDR2 (germline): SGHAT, FQNNGV. The CDR3 loop spans 15 amino acids. The CDR3 sequence: CASSSWTASTDTQYF. CDR3 coding DNA: TGTGCCAGCAGCTCTTGGACTGCTAGCACAGATACGCAGTATTTT.

The rearrangement joins TRBV7-3 to TRBJ1-1, with TRBD1 as a possible D gene (6 bases). V lost 0 bases and J lost 11, with 19 bases in between. CDR1 and CDR2 from the germline V gene are SGHTA and FQGTGA. The CDR3 sequence is 15 residues long. CDR3: CASSLTRGAKRAAFF. In DNA form, the CDR3 reads TGTGCCAGCAGCTTAACGCGGGGGGCGAAACGGGCGGCTTTCTTT. Full variable domain (rest looked up from reference TRBV7-3 and TRBJ1-1): GAGVSQTPSNKVTEKGKYVELRCDPISGHTALYWYRQSLGQGPEFLIYFQGTGAADDSGLPNDRFFAVRPEGSVSTLKIQRTERGDSAVYLCASSLTRGAKRAAFFGQGTRLTVV.

This clonotype occurred a few times. The junction shows a germline mismatch at one end, possibly a read error. The V and J genes are TRBV7-7 and TRBJ2-2; D perhaps matches TRBD2 (5 bases). The CDR3 runs 16 residues. Germline-derived CDR1 and CDR2 are SSHAT and FNYEAQ (reference sequence). The CDR3 DNA reads as TGTGCTAGCAGCTTAGCGCGAGGGAGTAGCACCGGGGAGCTGTTTTTT. It codes for CASSLARGSSTGELFF.

The J gene is TRBJ2-1, the V gene TRBV20-1; D could derive from TRBD1 or TRBD2 (6 bases each). CDR3 size: 13 residues. V lost 0 bases and J 10 bases, leaving 13 bases between the germline ends. Germline V gene sequence: CDR1 DFQATT, CDR2 SNEGSKA (reference sequence). The CDR3 region has the DNA TGCAGTGCTAGAGATTCACAGGGAGGAGAGCAGTTCTTC. It codes for CSARDSQGGEQFF.

The sample holds many counts of this clonotype. CDR3 sequence (DNA): TGTGCCAGCAGACGCGGGAGCAAATATGGCTACACCTTC. This translates into CASRRGSKYGYTF. This chain links TRBV6-2 or TRBV6-3 with TRBJ1-2; D gene unclear. The CDR3 extends over 13 amino acids. The germline V gene has CDR1 MNHEY and CDR2 SVGEGT. Trimming stripped 6 bases from V and 5 bases from J, with 13 bases between.

Comments on this clonotype: This sequence may be a read error, since a much larger clone differs from it by one base. The V gene is TRBV7-2, the J gene TRBJ2-7; D not certain. With 3 bases removed from V and 4 bases from J, the gap between germline ends came to 10 bases. The CDR3 extends over 13 amino acids. Per germline, CDR1 SGHTA and CDR2 FQGNSA. CDR3 nucleotides: TGTGCCAGCAGCTTTGCGGACCGATACGAGCAGTACTTC. Its translation: CASSFADRYEQYF.

This rearrangement joins TRBV6-6 to TRBJ1-2, with 11 bases identical to TRBD1. In germline, CDR1 is MNHNY, CDR2 SVGAGI (reference sequence). The CDR3 has 15 amino acids. V shed 4 bases, J shed 3 bases, and the junction held 4 bases outside the gene matches. The CDR3 protein is CASSSVGQGDYGYTF. The DNA for the CDR3 is TGTGCCAGCAGTTCCGTGGGACAGGGGGACTATGGCTACACCTTC.

The gene calls are TRBV2 and TRBJ1-2; 8 bases are shared with TRBD1. The CDR3 is 15 residues long. Germline trimming cut 4 bases from V and 2 bases from J; bases unmatched to any gene: 6. The germline V gene has CDR1 SNHLY and CDR2 FYNNEI. The chain's CDR3 is CASSAPDRGNYGYTF. In DNA, the CDR3 is TGTGCCAGCAGTGCCCCTGACAGGGGAAACTATGGCTACACCTTC.

This clonotype was picked up a small number of times. V gene TRBV7-2 combines with J gene TRBJ2-5; TRBD2 matches 11 bases. V shed 0 bases and J 6 bases; nucleotides not matched to a gene: 9. CDR3 length: 17 amino acids. CDR1 and CDR2 from the germline V gene are SGHTA and FQGNSA. The CDR3 reads CASSLASIAGGAKTQYF. CDR3 DNA sequence: TGTGCCAGCAGCTTAGCAAGTATAGCGGGAGGGGCAAAGACCCAGTACTTC.

About this clonotype: A clone one base away is much larger, so this may be a read error. J is TRBJ2-7 and V is TRBV7-9, with no clear D. The J call is in doubt because the DNA end fits TRBJ2-5 better. Germline CDR1 and CDR2: SEHNR and FQNEAQ (reference sequence). The CDR3 is 14 amino acids. The CDR3 DNA follows: TGTGCCAGCAGCTTCCGCAGGAACCAAGGGACCCAGTACTTC. This sequence encodes CASSFRRNQGTQYF.

Here the CDR3 DNA reads TGCGCCAGCAGCCAACACAGGGAAGGTAGCAATCAGCCCCAGCATTTT. The encoded protein is CASSQHREGSNQPQHF. The chain links TRBV4-1 to TRBJ1-5; the D gene is possibly TRBD1 (6 bases). Trimming left V 2 bases short and J 0 bases short, with 11 bases between. The germline CDR1 and CDR2 sequences are MGHRA and YSYEKL. This CDR3 is built from 16 residues.

Comment on this clonotype: A read error is possible here, since a much larger clone lies one base away. The rearrangement joins TRBV12-3 or TRBV12-4 to TRBJ2-7; TRBD1 is a possible D gene (6 bases). The closer fit of TRBJ2-5 to the DNA end suggests the J call may be wrong. The CDR3 has 16 amino acids. CDR3 nucleotides: TGTGCCAGCAGTTCCAGGACAGACTGGTCCGGGAAGACCCAGTACTTC. As protein: CASSSRTDWSGKTQYF.

This clonotype was seen ten or more times. The chain has TRBV3-1 and TRBJ1-2; D is possibly TRBD1 (6 bases). Germline CDR1 reads LGHDT; CDR2 reads YNNKEL (reference sequence). V lost 6 bases and J 3 bases, leaving 17 bases between the germline ends. This CDR3 contains 15 residues. CDR3 residues: CASSQAVQGHYGYTF. Written as DNA, the CDR3 is TGTGCCAGCAGTCAGGCGGTACAGGGTCACTATGGCTACACCTTC.

This rearrangement joins TRBV11-2 to TRBJ2-3, with 12 bases aligning to TRBD2. J lost 2 bases, V lost 1 base, and 16 bases had no gene match. Germline CDR1 reads SGHAT; CDR2 reads FQNNGV. The CDR3 is made up of 21 amino acids. CDR3 amino acids: CASSLVGRGLAGRKNTDTQYF. The CDR3 DNA reads as TGTGCCAGCAGCTTAGTCGGGAGAGGACTAGCGGGGAGAAAGAACACAGATACGCAGTATTTT.

This clonotype showed up many times. The genes are TRBV10-2 and TRBJ1-2, with D possibly matching TRBD1 (5 bases). This CDR3 contains 14 residues. V was cut by 3 bases and J by 5 bases, with 13 bases left in between. The V gene's germline CDR1 is WSHSY and CDR2 SAAADI. In DNA form, the CDR3 reads TGCGCCAGCAGTGAAAGAGGGGCAGGTTATGGCTACACCTTC. This translates into CASSERGAGYGYTF.

This sequence joins TRBV5-1 and TRBJ1-2; D is possibly TRBD1 (6 bases). Per germline, CDR1 SGHRS and CDR2 YFSETQ. The CDR3 runs to 15 residues. Trimming pared 5 bases from V and 4 bases from J, leaving 18 bases between. The CDR3 sequence: CASRPTGSFFYGYTF. The DNA of the CDR3 is TGCGCCAGCAGACCGACAGGAAGCTTTTTCTATGGCTACACCTTC. Together with reference TRBV5-1 and TRBJ1-2, the CDR3 gives the full variable domain: KAGVTQTPRYLIKTRGQQVTLSCSPISGHRSVSWYQQTPGQGLQFLFEYFSETQRNKGNFPGRFSGRQFSNSRSEMNVSTLELGDSALYLCASRPTGSFFYGYTFGSGTRLTVV.

This clonotype was counted a few times. A clone one base away is much larger, so this may be a read error. The chain joins TRBV6-5 to TRBJ2-3; D ambiguous. The CDR3 loop spans 11 amino acids. V was pared by 3 bases and J by 7 bases, with 5 bases between. Germline CDR1 is MNHEY and CDR2 is SVGAGI. DNA of the CDR3: TGTGCCAGCAGTTATATAAATACGCAGTATTTT. Translation gives CASSYINTQYF.

The CDR3 here is CATSRGNRGFSSGNTIYF. CDR3 sequence (DNA): TGTGCCACCAGCAGAGGTAACAGGGGTTTTTCCTCTGGAAACACCATATATTTT. The V gene is TRBV15, the J gene TRBJ1-3; 7 nucleotides agree with TRBD1. Germline values: CDR1 LNHNV, CDR2 YYDKDF (reference sequence). Losses at the gene ends were 1 base for V and 0 bases for J; bases not matched to a gene: 9. This CDR3 comprises 18 residues.

A word on this clonotype: The junction shows a germline mismatch at one end, possibly a read error. V usage is TRBV24-1 and J usage is TRBJ1-5, with D perhaps TRBD1 (6 bases). The CDR3 consists of 13 residues. In germline, CDR1 is KGHDR, CDR2 SFDVKD. CDR3 sequence reads: CVTDQGRNQPQHF. For the CDR3, the DNA is TGTGTCACCGATCAGGGGCGCAATCAGCCCCAGCATTTT.